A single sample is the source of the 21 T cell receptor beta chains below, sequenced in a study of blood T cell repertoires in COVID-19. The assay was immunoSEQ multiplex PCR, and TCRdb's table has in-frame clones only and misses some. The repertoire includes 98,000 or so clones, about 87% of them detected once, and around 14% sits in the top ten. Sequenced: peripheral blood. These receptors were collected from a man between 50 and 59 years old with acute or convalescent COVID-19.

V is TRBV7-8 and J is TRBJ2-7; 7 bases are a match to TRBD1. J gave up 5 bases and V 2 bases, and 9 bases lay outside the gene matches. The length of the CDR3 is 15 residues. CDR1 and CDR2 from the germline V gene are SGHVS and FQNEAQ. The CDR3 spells CASSLTRQGVDEQYF. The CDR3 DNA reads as TGTGCCAGCAGCTTAACCCGACAGGGTGTCGACGAGCAGTACTTC.

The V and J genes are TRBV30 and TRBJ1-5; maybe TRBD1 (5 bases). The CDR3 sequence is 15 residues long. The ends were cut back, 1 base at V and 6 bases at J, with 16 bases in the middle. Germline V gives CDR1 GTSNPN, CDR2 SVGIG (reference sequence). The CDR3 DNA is TGTGCCTGGAGTGCAATGGGGGGGGATTCTCAGCCCCAGCATTTT. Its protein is CAWSAMGGDSQPQHF. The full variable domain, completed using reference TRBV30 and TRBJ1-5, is SQTIHQWPATLVQPVGSPLSLECTVEGTSNPNLYWYRQAAGRGLQLLFYSVGIGQISSEVPQNLSASRPQDRQFILSSKKLLLSDSGFYLCAWSAMGGDSQPQHFGDGTRLSIL.

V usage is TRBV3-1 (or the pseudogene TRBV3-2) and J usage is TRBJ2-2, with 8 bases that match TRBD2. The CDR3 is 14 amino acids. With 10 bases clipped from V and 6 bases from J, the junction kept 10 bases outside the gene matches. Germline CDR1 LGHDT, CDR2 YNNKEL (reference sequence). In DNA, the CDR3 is TGTGCCATCAAAGATCTAGCGGGCGCCGGGGAGCTGTTTTTT. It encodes CAIKDLAGAGELFF.

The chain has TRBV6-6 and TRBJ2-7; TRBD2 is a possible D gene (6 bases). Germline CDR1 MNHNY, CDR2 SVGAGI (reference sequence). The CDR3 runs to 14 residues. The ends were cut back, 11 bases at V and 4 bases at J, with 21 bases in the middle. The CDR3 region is CAGNLARPGYEQYF. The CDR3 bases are TGTGCCGGAAACCTAGCGCGCCCAGGATACGAGCAGTACTTC.

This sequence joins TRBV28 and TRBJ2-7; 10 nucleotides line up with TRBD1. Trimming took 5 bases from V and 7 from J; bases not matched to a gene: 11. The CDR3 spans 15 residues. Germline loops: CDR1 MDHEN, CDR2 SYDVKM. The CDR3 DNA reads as TGTGCCAGCAGTGGACCGGGACAGGGGAAAGGGGAGCAGTACTTC. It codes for CASSGPGQGKGEQYF.

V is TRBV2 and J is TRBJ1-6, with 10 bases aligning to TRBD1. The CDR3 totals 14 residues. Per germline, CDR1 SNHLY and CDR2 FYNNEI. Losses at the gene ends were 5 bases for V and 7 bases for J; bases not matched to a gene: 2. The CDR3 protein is CASSWTGGNSPLHF. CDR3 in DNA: TGTGCCAGCAGTTGGACAGGGGGAAATTCACCCCTCCACTTT.

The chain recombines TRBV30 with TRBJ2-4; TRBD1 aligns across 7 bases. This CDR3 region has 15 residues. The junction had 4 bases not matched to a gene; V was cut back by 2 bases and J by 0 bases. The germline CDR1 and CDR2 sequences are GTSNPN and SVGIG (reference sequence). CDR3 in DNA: TGTGCCTGGAGTTCCGGGACAGCAGCCAAAAACATTCAGTACTTC. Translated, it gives CAWSSGTAAKNIQYF. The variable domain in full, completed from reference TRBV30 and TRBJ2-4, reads SQTIHQWPATLVQPVGSPLSLECTVEGTSNPNLYWYRQAAGRGLQLLFYSVGIGQISSEVPQNLSASRPQDRQFILSSKKLLLSDSGFYLCAWSSGTAAKNIQYFGAGTRLSVL.

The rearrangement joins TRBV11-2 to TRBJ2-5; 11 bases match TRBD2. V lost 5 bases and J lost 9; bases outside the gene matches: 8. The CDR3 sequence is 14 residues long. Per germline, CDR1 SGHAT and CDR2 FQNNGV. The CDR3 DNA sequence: TGTGCCAGCAGCAGCGGGACTAGCGGAGCGCCCCAGTACTTC. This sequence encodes CASSSGTSGAPQYF.

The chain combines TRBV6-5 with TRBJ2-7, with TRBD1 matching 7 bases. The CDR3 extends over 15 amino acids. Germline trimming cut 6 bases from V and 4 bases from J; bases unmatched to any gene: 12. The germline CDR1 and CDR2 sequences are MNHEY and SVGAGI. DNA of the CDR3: TGTGCCAGCAGCACCAACCCGACAGGGTTGTACGAGCAGTACTTC. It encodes CASSTNPTGLYEQYF.

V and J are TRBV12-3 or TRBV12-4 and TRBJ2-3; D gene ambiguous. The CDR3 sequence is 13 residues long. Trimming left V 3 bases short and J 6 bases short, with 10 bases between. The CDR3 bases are TGTGCCAGCAGTTTGAACAGTAGGGATACGCAGTATTTT. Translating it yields CASSLNSRDTQYF.

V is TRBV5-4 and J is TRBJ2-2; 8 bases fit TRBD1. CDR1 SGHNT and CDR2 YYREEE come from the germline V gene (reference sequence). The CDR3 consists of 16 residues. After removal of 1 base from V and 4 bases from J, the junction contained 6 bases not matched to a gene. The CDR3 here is CASSLPGTGGTGELFF. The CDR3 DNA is TGTGCCAGCAGCTTGCCCGGAACAGGGGGCACCGGGGAGCTGTTTTTT.

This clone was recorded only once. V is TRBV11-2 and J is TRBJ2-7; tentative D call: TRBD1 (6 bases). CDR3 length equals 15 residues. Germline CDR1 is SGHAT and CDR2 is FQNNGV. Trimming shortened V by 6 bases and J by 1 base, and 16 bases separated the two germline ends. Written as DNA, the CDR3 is TGTGCCAGCAGTCACAGGGACCTATCTTCCTACGAGCAGTACTTC. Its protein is CASSHRDLSSYEQYF.

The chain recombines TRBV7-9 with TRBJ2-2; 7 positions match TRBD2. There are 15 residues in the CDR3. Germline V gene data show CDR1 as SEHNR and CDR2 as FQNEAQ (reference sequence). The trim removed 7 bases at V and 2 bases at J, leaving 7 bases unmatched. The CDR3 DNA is TGTGCCAGCACCCGAGCTAGCGGTAACACCGGGGAGCTGTTTTTT. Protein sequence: CASTRASGNTGELFF. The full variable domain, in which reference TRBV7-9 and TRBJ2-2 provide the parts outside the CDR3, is DTGVSQNPRHKITKRGQNVTFRCDPISEHNRLYWYRQTLGQGPEFLTYFQNEAQLEKSRLLSDRFSAERPKGSFSTLEIQRTEQGDSAMYLCASTRASGNTGELFFGEGSRLTVL.

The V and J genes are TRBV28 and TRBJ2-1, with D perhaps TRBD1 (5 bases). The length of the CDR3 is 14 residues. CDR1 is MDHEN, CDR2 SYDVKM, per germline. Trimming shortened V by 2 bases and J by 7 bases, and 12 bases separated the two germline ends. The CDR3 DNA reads TGTGCCAGCAGTTTACCCACCCAGGGAAATGAGCAGTTCTTC. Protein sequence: CASSLPTQGNEQFF.

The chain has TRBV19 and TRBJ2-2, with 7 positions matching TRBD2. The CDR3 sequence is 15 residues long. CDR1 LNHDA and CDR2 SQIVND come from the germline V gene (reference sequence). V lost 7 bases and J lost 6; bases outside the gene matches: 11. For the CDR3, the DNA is TGTGCCAGTACTCCAGCGGGGACTTTCCCCGGGGAGCTGTTTTTT. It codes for CASTPAGTFPGELFF.

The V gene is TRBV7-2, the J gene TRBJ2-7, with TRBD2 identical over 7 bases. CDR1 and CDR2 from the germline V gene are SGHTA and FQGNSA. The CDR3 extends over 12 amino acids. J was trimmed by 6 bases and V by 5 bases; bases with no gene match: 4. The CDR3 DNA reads TGTGCCAGCAGCCCTGGGAGGGCCGAGCAGTACTTC. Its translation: CASSPGRAEQYF.

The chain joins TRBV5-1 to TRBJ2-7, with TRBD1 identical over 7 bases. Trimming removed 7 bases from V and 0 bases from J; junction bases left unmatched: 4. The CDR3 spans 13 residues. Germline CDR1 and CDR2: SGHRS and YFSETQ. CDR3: CASRQGSSYEQYF. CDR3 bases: TGCGCCAGCCGACAGGGAAGCTCCTACGAGCAGTACTTC.

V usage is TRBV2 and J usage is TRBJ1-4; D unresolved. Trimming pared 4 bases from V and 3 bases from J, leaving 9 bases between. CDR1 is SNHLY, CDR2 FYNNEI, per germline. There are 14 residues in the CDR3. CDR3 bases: TGTGCCAGCAGTGGCACAGCTCCTAATGAAAAACTGTTTTTT. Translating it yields CASSGTAPNEKLFF. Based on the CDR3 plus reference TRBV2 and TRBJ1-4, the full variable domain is EPEVTQTPSHQVTQMGQEVILRCVPISNHLYFYWYRQILGQKVEFLVSFYNNEISEKSEIFDDQFSVERPDGSNFTLKIRSTKLEDSAMYFCASSGTAPNEKLFFGSGTQLSVL.

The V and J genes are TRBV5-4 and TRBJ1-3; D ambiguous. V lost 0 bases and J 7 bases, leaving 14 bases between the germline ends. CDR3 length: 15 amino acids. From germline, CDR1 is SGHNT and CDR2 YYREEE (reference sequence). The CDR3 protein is CASSLGPPGVNTIYF. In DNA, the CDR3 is TGTGCCAGCAGCTTGGGTCCCCCCGGGGTGAACACCATATATTTT.

CDR3 loop: CSVVVLQAEGSYEQYF. For the CDR3, the DNA is TGCAGCGTTGTCGTGTTACAAGCGGAGGGCTCCTACGAGCAGTACTTC. V is TRBV29-1 and J is TRBJ2-7; weak D call: TRBD2 (6 bases). Per the germline V gene, CDR1 is SQVTM and CDR2 is ANQGSEA. This CDR3 region has 16 residues. V gave up 4 bases and J gave up 0 bases, with 19 bases separating them.

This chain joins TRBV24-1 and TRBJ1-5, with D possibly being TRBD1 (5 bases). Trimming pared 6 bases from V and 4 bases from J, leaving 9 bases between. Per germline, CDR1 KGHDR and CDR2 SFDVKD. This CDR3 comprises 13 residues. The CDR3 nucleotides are TGTGCCACCAGTATGGCAGGGAATCAGCCCCAGCATTTT. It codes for CATSMAGNQPQHF.